The 5 T cell receptor beta chains below were found in one sample sequenced in a study of T cells after yellow fever vaccination. TCRdb reprocessed the 5' RACE reads with MiXCR, giving one entry per CDR3 protein. The data contain some 120,000 distinct CDR3 sequences, around 15% of them singletons. The source was CD8+ T cells sorted from PBMCs, collected 5 days after the yellow fever booster vaccination. Receptors originate from a man younger than 30 who received the YFV17D yellow fever vaccine.

This clonotype has a handful of counts. This chain uses TRBV4-1 with TRBJ2-2, with D possibly TRBD1 on 6 matching bases. The germline gives CDR1 MGHRA, CDR2 YSYEKL. This CDR3 contains 19 residues. The ends were cut back, 4 bases at V and 4 bases at J, with 25 bases in the middle. The DNA for the CDR3 is TGCGCCAGCAGCCCCCCCGGAGGTCGGCAGGGGCTTTCCACCGGGGAGCTGTTTTTT. Residues: CASSPPGGRQGLSTGELFF.

The V call is TRBV24-1, the J call TRBJ2-3; no firm D call. Germline CDR1 and CDR2: KGHDR and SFDVKD. The V gene lost 4 bases and the J gene lost 5 bases, with 12 bases spanning the gap. This CDR3 is built from 14 residues. The CDR3 is CATSDLIAEDTQYF. CDR3 nucleotides: TGTGCCACCAGTGACCTTATAGCCGAAGATACGCAGTATTTT.

This clonotype was counted only a few times. The chain combines TRBV7-2 with TRBJ2-5; 11 bases align to TRBD2. In germline, CDR1 is SGHTA, CDR2 FQGNSA. The CDR3 has 15 residues. The V gene end was trimmed by 1 base and the J gene end by 5 bases; junction bases not matched to a gene: 3. CDR3 sequence (DNA): TGTGCCAGCAGCTTAGGTCCTAGCGGGGGGGAGACCCAGTACTTC. Residues: CASSLGPSGGETQYF.

J is TRBJ1-2 and V is TRBV12-5; D unclear. This CDR3 region has 14 residues. Germline V gene sequence: CDR1 LGHNT, CDR2 FRNRAP. V was clipped by 4 bases and J by 6 bases, with 15 bases between them. CDR3 in amino acids: CASGSLGGYNGYTF. The CDR3 nucleotides read TGTGCTAGTGGTTCCCTCGGAGGGTATAATGGCTACACCTTC.

V gene TRBV5-1 combines with J gene TRBJ2-1; D gene unclear. Deletions cut 1 base from V and 6 bases from J, with 11 bases between. This CDR3 is built from 14 residues. Germline CDR1 SGHRS, CDR2 YFSETQ. CDR3 loop: CASSLPGPLNEQFF. The CDR3 DNA reads TGCGCCAGCAGCTTGCCCGGGCCTCTCAATGAGCAGTTCTTC. The full variable domain, completed using reference TRBV5-1 and TRBJ2-1, is KAGVTQTPRYLIKTRGQQVTLSCSPISGHRSVSWYQQTPGQGLQFLFEYFSETQRNKGNFPGRFSGRQFSNSRSEMNVSTLELGDSALYLCASSLPGPLNEQFFGPGTRLTVL.